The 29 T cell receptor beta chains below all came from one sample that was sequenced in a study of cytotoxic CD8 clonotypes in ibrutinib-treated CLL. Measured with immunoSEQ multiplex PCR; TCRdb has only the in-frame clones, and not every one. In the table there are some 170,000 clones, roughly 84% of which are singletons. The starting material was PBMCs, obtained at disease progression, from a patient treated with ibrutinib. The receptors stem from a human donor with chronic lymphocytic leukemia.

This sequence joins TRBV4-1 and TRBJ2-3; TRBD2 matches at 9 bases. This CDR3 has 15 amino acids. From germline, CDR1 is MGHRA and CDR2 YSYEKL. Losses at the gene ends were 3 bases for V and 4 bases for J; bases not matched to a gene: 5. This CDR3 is CASSQGTSHSDTQYF. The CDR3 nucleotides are TGCGCCAGCAGCCAGGGGACTAGCCATTCAGATACGCAGTATTTT.

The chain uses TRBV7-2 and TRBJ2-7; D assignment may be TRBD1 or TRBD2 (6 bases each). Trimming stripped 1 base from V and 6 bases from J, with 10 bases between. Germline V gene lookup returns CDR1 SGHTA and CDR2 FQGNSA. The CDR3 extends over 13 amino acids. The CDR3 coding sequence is TGTGCCAGCAGCTTAGTGCCGGGGGCCGAGCAGTACTTC. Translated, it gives CASSLVPGAEQYF.

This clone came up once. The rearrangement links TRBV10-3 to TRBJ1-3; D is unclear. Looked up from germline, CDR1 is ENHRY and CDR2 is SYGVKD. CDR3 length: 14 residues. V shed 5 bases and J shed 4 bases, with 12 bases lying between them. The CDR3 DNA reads TGTGCCATCAGTCCGGGGAACGCGGGAAACACCATATATTTT. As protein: CAISPGNAGNTIYF.

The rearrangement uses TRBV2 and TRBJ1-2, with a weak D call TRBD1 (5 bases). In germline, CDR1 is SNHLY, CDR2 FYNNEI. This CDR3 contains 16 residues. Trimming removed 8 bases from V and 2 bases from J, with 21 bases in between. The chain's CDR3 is CASLHRPAGRNYGYTF. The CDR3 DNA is TGTGCCAGCTTGCATCGCCCGGCAGGGCGGAACTATGGCTACACCTTC.

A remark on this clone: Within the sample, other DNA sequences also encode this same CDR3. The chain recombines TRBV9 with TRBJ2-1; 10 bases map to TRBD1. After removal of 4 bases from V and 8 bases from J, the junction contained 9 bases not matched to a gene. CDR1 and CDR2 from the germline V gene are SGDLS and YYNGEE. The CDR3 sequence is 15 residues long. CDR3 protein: CASSFRDRGHDEQFF. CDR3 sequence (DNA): TGTGCCAGCAGCTTCCGAGACAGGGGGCACGATGAGCAGTTCTTC.

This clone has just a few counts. The CDR3 nucleotides read TGTGCCAGCAGCCCGGACAGGGGCTACACCTTC. This codes for CASSPDRGYTF. The V call is TRBV7-3, the J call TRBJ1-2; 7 bases align to TRBD1. This CDR3 comprises 11 residues. V shed 5 bases, J shed 8 bases, and the junction held 2 bases outside the gene matches. From germline, CDR1 is SGHTA and CDR2 FQGTGA.

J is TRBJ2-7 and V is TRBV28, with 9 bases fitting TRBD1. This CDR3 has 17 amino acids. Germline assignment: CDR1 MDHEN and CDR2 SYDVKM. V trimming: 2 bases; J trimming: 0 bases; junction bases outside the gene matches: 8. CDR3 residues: CASSLNWDRAHSYEQYF. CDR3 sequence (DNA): TGTGCCAGCAGTTTAAATTGGGACAGGGCCCACTCCTACGAGCAGTACTTC.

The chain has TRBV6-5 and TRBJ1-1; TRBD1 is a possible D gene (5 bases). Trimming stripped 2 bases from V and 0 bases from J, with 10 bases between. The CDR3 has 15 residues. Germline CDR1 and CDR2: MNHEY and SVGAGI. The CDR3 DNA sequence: TGTGCCAGCAGTTACCTCGGGGGAGTGAACACTGAAGCTTTCTTT. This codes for CASSYLGGVNTEAFF.

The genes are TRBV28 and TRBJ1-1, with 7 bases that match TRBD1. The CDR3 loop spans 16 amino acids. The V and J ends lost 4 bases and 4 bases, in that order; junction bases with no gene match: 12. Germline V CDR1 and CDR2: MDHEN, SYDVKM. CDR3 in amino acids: CASSSPGGRRSTEAFF. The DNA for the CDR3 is TGTGCCAGCAGTTCCCCAGGGGGGCGGAGGAGCACTGAAGCTTTCTTT.

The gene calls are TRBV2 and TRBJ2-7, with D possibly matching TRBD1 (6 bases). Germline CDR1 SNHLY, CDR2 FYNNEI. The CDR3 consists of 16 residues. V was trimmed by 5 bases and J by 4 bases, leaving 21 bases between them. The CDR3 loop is CASSTTRTEANYEQYF. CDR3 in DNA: TGTGCCAGCAGTACCACCCGGACAGAAGCGAATTACGAGCAGTACTTC.

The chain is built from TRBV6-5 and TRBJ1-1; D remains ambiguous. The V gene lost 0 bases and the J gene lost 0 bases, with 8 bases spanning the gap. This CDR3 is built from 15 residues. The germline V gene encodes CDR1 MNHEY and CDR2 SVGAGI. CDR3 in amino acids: CASSYSSDLNTEAFF. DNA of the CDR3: TGTGCCAGCAGTTACTCGAGCGATTTGAACACTGAAGCTTTCTTT.

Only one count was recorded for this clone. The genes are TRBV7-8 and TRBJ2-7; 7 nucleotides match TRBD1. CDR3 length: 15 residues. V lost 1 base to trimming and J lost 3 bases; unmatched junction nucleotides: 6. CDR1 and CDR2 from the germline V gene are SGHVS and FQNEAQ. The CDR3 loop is CASSLGQGVFYEQYF. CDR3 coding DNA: TGTGCCAGCAGCTTAGGCCAGGGGGTATTCTACGAGCAGTACTTC.

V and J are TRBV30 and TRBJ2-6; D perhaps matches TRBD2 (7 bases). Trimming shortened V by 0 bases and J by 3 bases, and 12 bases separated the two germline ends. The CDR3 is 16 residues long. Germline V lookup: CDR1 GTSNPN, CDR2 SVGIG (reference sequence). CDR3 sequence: CAWSVGGPGGANVLTF. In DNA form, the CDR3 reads TGTGCCTGGAGTGTGGGGGGGCCTGGTGGGGCCAACGTCCTGACTTTC.

The CDR3 region has the DNA TGTGCCAGCTCACCCGTGACAGGGGGAACAAACTATGGCTACACCTTC. The encoded protein is CASSPVTGGTNYGYTF. The chain joins TRBV18 to TRBJ1-2; 9 bases align to TRBD1. Losses at the gene ends were 3 bases for V and 2 bases for J; bases not matched to a gene: 7. Per the germline V gene, CDR1 is KGHSH and CDR2 is LQKENI. This CDR3 spans 16 amino acids.

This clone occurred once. CDR3 sequence: CASSEGTSGAYEQYF. For the CDR3, the DNA is TGCGCCAGCAGTGAGGGGACTAGCGGGGCCTACGAGCAGTACTTC. This chain uses TRBV10-1 with TRBJ2-7; TRBD2 aligns across 13 bases. The CDR3 is 15 amino acids. J was trimmed by 2 bases and V by 2 bases; bases with no gene match: 0. The germline CDR1 and CDR2 sequences are WNHNN and SYGVQD (reference sequence).

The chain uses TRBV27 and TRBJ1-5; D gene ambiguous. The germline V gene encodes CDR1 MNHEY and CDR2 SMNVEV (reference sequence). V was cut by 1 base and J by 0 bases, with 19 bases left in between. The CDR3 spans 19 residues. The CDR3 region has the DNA TGTGCCAGCAGTTTATTAGCTGATCTAGGAGGAAGTAGCAATCAGCCCCAGCATTTT. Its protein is CASSLLADLGGSSNQPQHF.

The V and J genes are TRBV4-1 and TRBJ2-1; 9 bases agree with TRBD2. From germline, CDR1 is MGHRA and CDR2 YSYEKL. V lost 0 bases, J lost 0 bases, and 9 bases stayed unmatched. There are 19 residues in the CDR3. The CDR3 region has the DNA TGCGCCAGCAGCCAAGATGCCAGCGGGGGGCACGGCTCCTACAATGAGCAGTTCTTC. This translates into CASSQDASGGHGSYNEQFF.

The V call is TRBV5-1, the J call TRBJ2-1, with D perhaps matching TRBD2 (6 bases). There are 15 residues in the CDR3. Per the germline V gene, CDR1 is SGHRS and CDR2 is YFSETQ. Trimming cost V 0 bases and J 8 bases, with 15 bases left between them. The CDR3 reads CASSLDIGSGDEQFF. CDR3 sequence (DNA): TGCGCCAGCAGCTTGGATATCGGGAGTGGCGATGAGCAGTTCTTC.

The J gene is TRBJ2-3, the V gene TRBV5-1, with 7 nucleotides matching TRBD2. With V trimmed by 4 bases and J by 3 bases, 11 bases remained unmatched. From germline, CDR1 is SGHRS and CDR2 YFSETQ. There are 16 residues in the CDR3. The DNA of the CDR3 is TGCGCCAGCAGCCCCTGGGGCGGGAGCTCTACAGATACGCAGTATTTT. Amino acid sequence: CASSPWGGSSTDTQYF.

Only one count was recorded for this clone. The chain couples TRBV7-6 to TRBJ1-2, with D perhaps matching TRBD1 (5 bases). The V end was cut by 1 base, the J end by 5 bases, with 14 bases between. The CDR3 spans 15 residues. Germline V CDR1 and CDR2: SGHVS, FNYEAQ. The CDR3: CASSLGGNGGYGYTF. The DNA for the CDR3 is TGTGCCAGCAGCTTAGGGGGGAATGGGGGTTATGGCTACACCTTC.

In DNA, the CDR3 is TGTGCCAGTAGCCCGGGAACTGAAGCTTTCTTT. It specifies CASSPGTEAFF. The chain has TRBV19 and TRBJ1-1; the D is unclear. The germline V gene has CDR1 LNHDA and CDR2 SQIVND (reference sequence). This CDR3 has 11 residues. V lost 6 bases to trimming and J lost 5 bases, with 7 bases between them.

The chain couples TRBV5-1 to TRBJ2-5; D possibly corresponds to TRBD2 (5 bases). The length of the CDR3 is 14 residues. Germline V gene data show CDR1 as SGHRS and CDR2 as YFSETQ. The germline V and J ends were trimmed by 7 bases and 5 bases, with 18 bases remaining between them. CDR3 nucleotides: TGCGCCAGCGGGCAGGAGAGGGCGGGTGAGACCCAGTACTTC. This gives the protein CASGQERAGETQYF.

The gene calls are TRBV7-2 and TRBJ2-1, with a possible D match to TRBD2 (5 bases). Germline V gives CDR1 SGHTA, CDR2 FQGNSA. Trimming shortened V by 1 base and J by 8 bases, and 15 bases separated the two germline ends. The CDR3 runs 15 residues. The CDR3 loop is CASSLVTDGIDEQFF. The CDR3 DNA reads TGTGCCAGCAGCTTAGTGACGGACGGGATCGATGAGCAGTTCTTC.

DNA for the CDR3: TGTGCCTGGAGTGTAGGGGGCCAATCCTACGAGCAGTACTTC. Protein: CAWSVGGQSYEQYF. The chain carries TRBV30 and TRBJ2-5; TRBD1 aligns across 7 bases. The J call may be wrong; the DNA end is better matched by TRBJ2-7. Germline V CDR1 and CDR2: GTSNPN, SVGIG (reference sequence). The CDR3 extends over 14 amino acids.

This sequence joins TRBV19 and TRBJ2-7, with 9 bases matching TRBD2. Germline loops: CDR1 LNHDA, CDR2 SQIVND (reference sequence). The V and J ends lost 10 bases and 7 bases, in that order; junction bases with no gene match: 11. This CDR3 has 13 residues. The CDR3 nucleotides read TGTGCCACCGCAAGGGCTAGCGGGATTGAGCAGTACTTC. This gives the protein CATARASGIEQYF.

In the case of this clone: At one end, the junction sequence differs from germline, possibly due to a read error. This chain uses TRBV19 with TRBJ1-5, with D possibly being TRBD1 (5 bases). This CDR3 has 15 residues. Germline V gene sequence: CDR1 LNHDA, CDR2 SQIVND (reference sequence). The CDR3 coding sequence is TGTGCCAGTAGTCCCGCGGAAAGGGGCAAACAGCCCCAGCATTTT. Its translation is CASSPAERGKQPQHF. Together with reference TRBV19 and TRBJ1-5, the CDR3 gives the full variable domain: DGGITQSPKYLFRKEGQNVTLSCEQNLNHDAMYWYRQDPGQGLRLIYYSQIVNDFQKGDIAEGYSVSREKKESFPLTVTSAQKNPTAFYLCASSPAERGKQPQHFGDGTRLSIL.

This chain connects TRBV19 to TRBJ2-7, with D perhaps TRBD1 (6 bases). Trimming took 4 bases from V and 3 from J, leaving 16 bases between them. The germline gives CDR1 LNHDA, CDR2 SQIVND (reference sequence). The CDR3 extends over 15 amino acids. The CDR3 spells CASSRKLDSRYEQYF. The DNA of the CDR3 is TGTGCCAGTAGTAGAAAATTGGACAGCCGCTACGAGCAGTACTTC.

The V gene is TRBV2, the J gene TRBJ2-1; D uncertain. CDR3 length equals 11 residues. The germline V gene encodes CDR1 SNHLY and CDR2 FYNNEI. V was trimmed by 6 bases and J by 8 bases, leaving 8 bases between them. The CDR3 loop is CASRGLDEQFF. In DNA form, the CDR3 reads TGTGCCAGCAGGGGTCTTGATGAGCAGTTCTTC.

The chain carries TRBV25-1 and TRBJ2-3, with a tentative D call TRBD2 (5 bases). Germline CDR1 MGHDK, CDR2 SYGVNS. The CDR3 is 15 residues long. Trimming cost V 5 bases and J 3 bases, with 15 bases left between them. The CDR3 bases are TGTGCCAGCAGTCCGGGATCCGCCCTTACAGATACGCAGTATTTT. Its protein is CASSPGSALTDTQYF. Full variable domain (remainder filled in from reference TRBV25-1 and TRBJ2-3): EADIYQTPRYLVIGTGKKITLECSQTMGHDKMYWYQQDPGMELHLIHYSYGVNSTEKGDLSSESTVSRIRTEHFPLTLESARPSHTSQYLCASSPGSALTDTQYFGPGTRLTVL.